These T cell receptor beta chains were read from a single sample in a study of T-cell memory formation after mild COVID-19. Via MiXCR, TCRdb re-called the 5' RACE reads, giving one row per CDR3 protein. The table has approximately 240,000 distinct CDR3 sequences, about a sixth seen once; the top ten hold 3.5% to 4%. Sequences were obtained from PBMCs or a T cell subset sorted from them (not recorded which). The receptors were sampled from a man between 18 and 35 years old who had mild COVID-19 (a few samples of this study predate the infection). Cell type and time point are not known. Each CDR3 is given with its conserved first and last residue.

V	J	CDR3
TRBV20-1	TRBJ2-7	CSARQGLEVGEQYF
TRBV18	TRBJ2-1	CASSPNPGLAGYNEQFF
TRBV5-1	TRBJ2-1	CASSPDRGGLDEQFF
TRBV7-2	TRBJ2-3	CASSRGPMGDTDTQYF
TRBV7-9	TRBJ2-2	CASSPNPTGELFF
TRBV19	TRBJ1-6	CASSMTASPYHLHF
TRBV11-2	TRBJ1-2	CASSSVKGQGDYGYTF
TRBV5-4	TRBJ2-7	CASSPGQYEQYF
TRBV6-2/TRBV6-3	TRBJ2-5	CATRTPDQETQYF
TRBV6-2/TRBV6-3	TRBJ2-5	CASSYVSGGSQYF
TRBV29-1	TRBJ2-3	CSVTPSTDTQYF
TRBV7-8	TRBJ1-5	CASSGTREEPQHF
TRBV5-1	TRBJ2-5	CASSLGEETQYF
TRBV19	TRBJ2-1	CASSRFVQAGYYNEQFF